The T cell receptor beta chain described here comes from a study of breast tumors, draining lymph nodes, adjacent tissues. Germline assignment: CDR1 SGHVS and CDR2 FQNEAQ. The CDR3 loop spans 12 amino acids. With 5 bases removed from V and 18 bases from J, the gap between germline ends came to 17 bases. Broader study findings: Data only fit, rather than demonstrated, lymph node origin of most tumor T cells. Findings are consistent with lymph node origin and intratumoral expansion of most tumor T cells.

This clonotype was recorded many times. Its matching antigen is unknown. TCRdb re-called the multiplex PCR reads with MiXCR, one entry per CDR3 protein. This table has 24,000 or so distinct CDR3 sequences, roughly 20% appearing once. The sequence was obtained from a female donor with breast cancer. Some clones in this sample may be carry-over from other donors' samples. The J gene is TRBJ2-6, the V gene TRBV7-8; D perhaps matches TRBD1 (6 bases). Sequenced: breast tumor tissue. The CDR3 loop reads CASSPDRFRRTF. CDR3 in DNA: TGTGCCAGCAGCCCTGACAGGTTTCGAAGGACTTTC.